Below, 14 T cell receptor beta chains from the same sample are listed, as sequenced in a study of glioma-infiltrating T cells. TCR alpha and beta CDR3 regions were amplified from RNA using iRepertoire nested multiplex PCR. Via MiXCR, TCRdb re-called the multiplex PCR reads, giving one row per CDR3 protein. The table includes more than 95,000 distinct CDR3 sequences, less than 30% detected once. The specimen was glioma tissue, nonneoplastic brain tissue, or PBMCs (not recorded which). Source of these receptors: a human donor with low-grade glioma or glioblastoma, undergoing nonglioma brain surgery, or in good health (not recorded which).

DNA for the CDR3: TGCAGCGCCCGGACACCCCCCGGGGAAGCTTTCTTT. This encodes CSARTPPGEAFF. This chain links TRBV29-1 with TRBJ1-1; the D gene is possibly TRBD1 (5 bases). V was trimmed by 7 bases and J by 8 bases, leaving 17 bases between them. There are 12 residues in the CDR3. The germline V gene encodes CDR1 SQVTM and CDR2 ANQGSEA.

This clonotype was detected many times. V usage is TRBV4-1 and J usage is TRBJ1-2; 9 bases match TRBD1. V lost 4 bases, J lost 8 bases, and 11 bases stayed unmatched. In germline, CDR1 is MGHRA, CDR2 YSYEKL. The CDR3 is 15 amino acids. CDR3 sequence: CASSRPGQGDTGYTF. The DNA of the CDR3 is TGCGCCAGCAGCCGGCCGGGACAGGGAGACACCGGCTACACCTTC.

This clonotype was seen at least ten times. This chain connects TRBV5-1 to TRBJ1-1; 9 bases align to TRBD1. Looked up from germline, CDR1 is SGHRS and CDR2 is YFSETQ. The length of the CDR3 is 13 residues. With V trimmed by 4 bases and J by 7 bases, 5 bases remained unmatched. The CDR3 DNA is TGCGCCAGCAGCCCCGACAGGGGGTATGAAGCTTTCTTT. Amino acids: CASSPDRGYEAFF.

In its sample, this clonotype was seen many times. The chain carries TRBV4-1 and TRBJ2-5; 8 nucleotides align to TRBD2. This CDR3 is built from 17 residues. CDR1 and CDR2 from the germline V gene are MGHRA and YSYEKL. The junction had 13 bases not matched to a gene; V was cut back by 5 bases and J by 2 bases. This CDR3 is CASSEWGAGALQETQYF. The CDR3 nucleotides are TGCGCCAGCAGCGAATGGGGAGCGGGAGCCCTGCAAGAGACCCAGTACTTC.

At least ten counts were recorded for this clonotype. This rearrangement joins TRBV6-2 or TRBV6-3 to TRBJ2-4; unclear D gene. Per germline, CDR1 MNHEY and CDR2 SVGEGT. Trimming left V 0 bases short and J 2 bases short, with 8 bases between. There are 15 residues in the CDR3. The CDR3 sequence: CASSYSKESKNIQYF. Here the CDR3 DNA reads TGTGCCAGCAGTTACTCGAAGGAATCCAAAAACATTCAGTACTTC.

The rearrangement joins TRBV12-3 or TRBV12-4 to TRBJ1-1; D remains unclear. V dropped 6 bases and J dropped 6 bases, with 11 bases sitting between them. The CDR3 is 12 residues long. Here the CDR3 reads CASSSKAAEAFF. For the CDR3, the DNA is TGTGCCAGCAGCTCTAAGGCTGCTGAAGCTTTCTTT.

The V gene is TRBV12-5, the J gene TRBJ1-5; possible D gene TRBD1, 5 bases. This CDR3 is 15 amino acids long. Germline CDR1 and CDR2: LGHNT and FRNRAP. V lost 5 bases and J 6 bases, leaving 17 bases between the germline ends. The CDR3 loop reads CASGLGVGAGQPQHF. CDR3 sequence (DNA): TGTGCTAGTGGTCTGGGGGTCGGGGCTGGTCAGCCCCAGCATTTT.

This clonotype was seen ten or more times. The genes are TRBV2 and TRBJ2-3, with 9 bases matching TRBD2. In germline, CDR1 is SNHLY, CDR2 FYNNEI. Trimming at V came to 4 bases and at J to 3 bases, leaving 14 bases not matched to a gene. This CDR3 region has 18 residues. The CDR3 sequence: CASSGSRGRAVWTDTQYF. CDR3 DNA sequence: TGTGCCAGCAGTGGGTCGCGCGGGAGGGCCGTCTGGACAGATACGCAGTATTTT.

Of note for this clonotype: A much larger clone lies one base from this, so it may be a read error. The J gene is TRBJ2-7, the V gene TRBV24-1; D might be TRBD2 (5 bases). V lost 7 bases and J lost 7, with 31 bases in between. The CDR3 length is 18 residues. Germline lookup yields CDR1 KGHDR and CDR2 SFDVKD. CDR3 sequence: CATRSTITMLPTVGEQYF. CDR3 nucleotides: TGTGCCACCAGATCGACTATTACCATGCTTCCTACGGTAGGGGAGCAGTACTTC.

This clonotype was detected ten times or more. V usage is TRBV27 and J usage is TRBJ2-5; D might be TRBD2 (6 bases). Trimming left V 2 bases short and J 0 bases short, with 22 bases between. This CDR3 region has 19 residues. Germline CDR1 MNHEY, CDR2 SMNVEV (reference sequence). The CDR3 loop is CASSLRLPLASVYQETQYF. The CDR3 region has the DNA TGTGCCAGCAGTTTACGCCTCCCCCTGGCTAGCGTGTACCAAGAGACCCAGTACTTC.

This clonotype was recorded at least ten times. The chain has TRBV20-1 and TRBJ2-3; D gene ambiguous. CDR3 length: 17 amino acids. Germline CDR1 and CDR2: DFQATT and SNEGSKA (reference sequence). V lost 6 bases and J 2 bases, leaving 24 bases between the germline ends. The CDR3 DNA sequence: TGCAGTGCCTTTTTACCCCGCGACCGCTCCTCCACAGATACGCAGTATTTT. Translation: CSAFLPRDRSSTDTQYF.

This clonotype was seen ten or more times. The V and J genes are TRBV19 and TRBJ2-7, with D maybe TRBD1 (5 bases). This CDR3 spans 15 amino acids. The germline V and J ends were trimmed by 2 bases and 0 bases, with 11 bases remaining between them. CDR1 and CDR2 (germline): LNHDA, SQIVND (reference sequence). The CDR3 here is CASSITATASYEQYF. The CDR3 DNA reads as TGTGCCAGTAGTATAACGGCGACAGCCTCCTACGAGCAGTACTTC.

This clonotype was recorded many times. The chain has TRBV27 and TRBJ1-5, with D perhaps TRBD1 (5 bases). The CDR3 consists of 14 residues. Trimming removed 3 bases at V and 2 bases at J, with 8 bases between. In germline, CDR1 is MNHEY, CDR2 SMNVEV (reference sequence). The CDR3 spells CASSFWGGNQPQHF. CDR3 bases: TGTGCCAGCAGTTTTTGGGGCGGCAATCAGCCCCAGCATTTT.

The sample holds many counts of this clonotype. The chain links TRBV3-1 to TRBJ1-5; D is unclear. V lost 0 bases and J lost 0, with 9 bases in between. Germline V CDR1 and CDR2: LGHDT, YNNKEL (reference sequence). The CDR3 sequence is 16 residues long. CDR3 bases: TGTGCCAGCAGCCAAGATGGAGGGAGTAGCAATCAGCCCCAGCATTTT. This sequence encodes CASSQDGGSSNQPQHF.